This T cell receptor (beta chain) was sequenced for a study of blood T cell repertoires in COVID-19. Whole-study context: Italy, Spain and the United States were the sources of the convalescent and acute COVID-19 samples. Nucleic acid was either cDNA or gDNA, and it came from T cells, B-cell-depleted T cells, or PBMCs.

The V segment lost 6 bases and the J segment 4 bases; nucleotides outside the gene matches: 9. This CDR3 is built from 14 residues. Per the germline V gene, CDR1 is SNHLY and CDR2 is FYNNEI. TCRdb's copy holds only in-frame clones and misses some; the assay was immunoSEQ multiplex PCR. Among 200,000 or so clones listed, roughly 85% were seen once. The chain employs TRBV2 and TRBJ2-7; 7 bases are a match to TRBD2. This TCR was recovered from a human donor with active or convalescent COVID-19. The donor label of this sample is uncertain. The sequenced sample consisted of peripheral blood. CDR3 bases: TGTGCCAGCAGGGCCCCGGGAGGTTTATACGAGCAGTACTTC. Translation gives CASRAPGGLYEQYF. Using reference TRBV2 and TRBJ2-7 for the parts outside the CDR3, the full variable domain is EPEVTQTPSHQVTQMGQEVILRCVPISNHLYFYWYRQILGQKVEFLVSFYNNEISEKSEIFDDQFSVERPDGSNFTLKIRSTKLEDSAMYFCASRAPGGLYEQYFGPGTRLTVT.